This TCR beta chain was sequenced during a study of Ad26.COV2.S vaccination and SARS-CoV-2 variants. Study-wide background: Intramuscularly, Ad26.COV2.S was given either once or twice, 56 days apart. The study, taken as a whole, reports: Post-vaccination breadth of spike-specific CD8+ and CD4+ T cell responses was reportedly substantial. Measurements of TCR breadth and depth may have given underestimates of the total T cell responses.

Generated by immunoSEQ multiplex PCR, the TCRdb table keeps only in-frame clones and is missing some. The table lists under 300,000 clones, around nine tenths of them singletons. Turning to this clone: Its target is not known.

The treatment denotes: around 19 received Ad26.COV2.S at low or high dose, single or two shots; 5 received placebo; per-sample allocation not given. At day 63 after the first vaccine or placebo injection, samples were drawn. An Ad26 vector that expressed Wuhan-strain SARS-CoV-2 spike constituted the vaccine. This TCR came from a person aged 18-60 years who received the Ad26.COV2.S COVID-19 vaccine or a placebo. The sequencing used peripheral blood, collected in a trial of Ad26.COV2.S vaccine versus placebo.

In nucleotides, the CDR3 is TGTGCCAGCAGCTTCGGGGGAGGGCCGAGCGAGACCCAGTACTTC. It translates to CASSFGGGPSETQYF. The genes are TRBV5-8 and TRBJ2-5, with 7 positions matching TRBD2. With 2 bases clipped from V and 5 bases from J, the junction kept 9 bases outside the gene matches. The CDR3 is 15 amino acids. Germline V CDR1 and CDR2: SGHTS, YDEGEE. Full variable domain (rest looked up from reference TRBV5-8 and TRBJ2-5): EAGVTQSPTHLIKTRGQQATLRCSPISGHTSVYWYQQALGLGLQFLLWYDEGEERNRGNFPPRFSGRQFPNYSSELNVNALELEDSALYLCASSFGGGPSETQYFGPGTRLLVL.